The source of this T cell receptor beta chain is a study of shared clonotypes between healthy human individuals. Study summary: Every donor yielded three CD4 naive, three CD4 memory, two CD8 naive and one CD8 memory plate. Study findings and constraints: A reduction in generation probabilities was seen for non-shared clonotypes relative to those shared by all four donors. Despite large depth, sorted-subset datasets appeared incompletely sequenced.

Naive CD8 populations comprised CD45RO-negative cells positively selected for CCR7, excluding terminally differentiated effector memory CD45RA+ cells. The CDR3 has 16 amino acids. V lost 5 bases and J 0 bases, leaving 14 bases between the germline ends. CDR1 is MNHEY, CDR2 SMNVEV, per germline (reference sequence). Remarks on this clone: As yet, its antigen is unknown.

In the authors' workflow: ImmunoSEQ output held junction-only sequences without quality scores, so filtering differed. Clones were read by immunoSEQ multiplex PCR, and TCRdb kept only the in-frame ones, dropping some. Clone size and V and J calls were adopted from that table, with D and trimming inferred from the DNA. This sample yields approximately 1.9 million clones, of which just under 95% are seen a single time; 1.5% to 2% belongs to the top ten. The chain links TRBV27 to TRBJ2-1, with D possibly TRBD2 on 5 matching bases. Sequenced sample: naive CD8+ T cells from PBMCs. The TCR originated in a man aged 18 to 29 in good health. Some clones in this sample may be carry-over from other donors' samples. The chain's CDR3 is CASSPSSSTSYNEQFF. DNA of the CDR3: TGTGCCAGCAGTCCCTCTAGCTCCACCTCCTACAATGAGCAGTTCTTC.